Below, 13 T cell receptor beta chains from the same sample are listed, as sequenced in a study of cytomegalovirus exposure and HLA in healthy donors (dated 2017 in TCRdb). Libraries were constructed by the immunoSEQ multiplex PCR assay. For the multiplex PCR, a mixture combining 60 forward primers for TCR Vbeta segments and 13 reverse primers for TCR Jbeta segments was used. Imported from immuneACCESS, the table was reduced by TCRdb to in-frame sequences with V and J called. These copies leave out some clones; in studies compared against another copy, an unresolved V gene accounts for under half, and the cause of the remainder is not known. This sample holds 95,000 to 150,000 clones; more than 70% were observed only once. The ten biggest clones cover 0.2% to 0.25% of the sample. The material sequenced was PBMCs. The origin of the receptors is a man aged 50 to 60 in good health and CMV-seronegative.

The chain recombines TRBV7-2 with TRBJ1-5; possible D gene TRBD1, 5 bases. From germline, CDR1 is SGHTA and CDR2 FQGNSA. V was trimmed by 4 bases and J by 7 bases, leaving 14 bases between them. This CDR3 region has 14 residues. The CDR3 bases are TGTGCCAGCAGCTCGCCGGGGGTGATCCAGCCCCAGCATTTT. Encoded protein: CASSSPGVIQPQHF.

The count of this clone is one. The chain couples TRBV7-2 to TRBJ2-3; 9 positions agree with TRBD2. CDR3 length equals 14 residues. V lost 3 bases, J lost 4 bases, and 2 bases stayed unmatched. CDR1 is SGHTA and CDR2 is FQGNSA in the germline V gene. CDR3 sequence reads: CASSFRGGADTQYF. The CDR3 DNA reads as TGTGCCAGCAGCTTCCGCGGGGGGGCAGATACGCAGTATTTT. Full variable domain (missing parts from reference TRBV7-2 and TRBJ2-3): GAGVSQSPSNKVTEKGKDVELRCDPISGHTALYWYRQSLGQGLEFLIYFQGNSAPDKSGLPSDRFSAERTGGSVSTLTIQRTQQEDSAVYLCASSFRGGADTQYFGPGTRLTVL.

This chain uses TRBV5-4 with TRBJ1-4; D is possibly TRBD1 (5 bases). The CDR3 contains 17 residues. CDR1 and CDR2 from the germline V gene are SGHNT and YYREEE (reference sequence). V was shortened by 1 base and J by 0 bases, with 13 bases between the two germline ends. CDR3 loop: CASSLFRQTATNEKLFF. CDR3 DNA: TGTGCCAGCAGCTTGTTTAGACAGACTGCAACTAATGAAAAACTGTTTTTT.

The chain recombines TRBV28 with TRBJ2-1; D possibly corresponds to TRBD2 (5 bases). The CDR3 totals 16 residues. Trimming shortened V by 4 bases and J by 8 bases, and 21 bases separated the two germline ends. Germline V gene lookup returns CDR1 MDHEN and CDR2 SYDVKM. CDR3 sequence reads: CASSSHSGLAWDEQFF. CDR3 DNA: TGTGCCAGCAGTTCCCACTCTGGACTTGCCTGGGATGAGCAGTTCTTC.

The rearrangement uses TRBV2 and TRBJ2-3; 9 bases are shared with TRBD2. This CDR3 is built from 16 residues. Germline assignment: CDR1 SNHLY and CDR2 FYNNEI. V lost 4 bases, J lost 4 bases, and 9 bases stayed unmatched. The CDR3 here is CASSVYGGRASDTQYF. The CDR3 DNA sequence: TGTGCCAGCAGTGTATATGGCGGGAGGGCCTCAGATACGCAGTATTTT.

This clone occurred once. The V and J genes are TRBV12-2 and TRBJ1-2. TRBV12-2 counts as a pseudogene. There are 19 residues in the CDR3. CDR3: CASRPPRGWGPLLFYGYTF. The CDR3 DNA is TGTGCAAGTCGCCCTCCGCGAGGGTGGGGTCCACTCCTTTTCTATGGCTACACCTTC.

The V and J genes are TRBV5-1 and TRBJ2-5; the D gene is possibly TRBD1 (5 bases). Trimming took off 2 bases at V and 4 bases at J, with 9 bases between the two ends. Germline CDR1 and CDR2: SGHRS and YFSETQ. CDR3 length: 13 residues. The CDR3 spells CASSFSRGETQYF. The CDR3 DNA follows: TGCGCCAGCAGCTTCTCTAGGGGAGAGACCCAGTACTTC.

This chain links TRBV4-3 with TRBJ2-7, with D perhaps matching TRBD2 (7 bases). CDR1 is LGHNA, CDR2 YSLEER, per germline. The CDR3 is 14 amino acids. Trimming took off 2 bases at V and 6 bases at J, with 14 bases between the two ends. The CDR3 loop is CASSQKTGGTEQYF. The CDR3 DNA reads TGCGCCAGCAGCCAAAAGACGGGGGGCACCGAGCAGTACTTC.

This clone has a single count. The chain links TRBV4-3 to TRBJ1-6, with D tentatively TRBD1 (6 bases). V gave up 0 bases and J gave up 9 bases, with 12 bases separating them. This CDR3 spans 15 amino acids. In germline, CDR1 is LGHNA, CDR2 YSLEER. This chain's CDR3 is CASSQDPRGISPLHF. CDR3 nucleotides: TGCGCCAGCAGCCAAGATCCGAGGGGGATTTCACCCCTCCACTTT.

This clone showed up just a few times. The rearrangement links TRBV5-1 to TRBJ2-1; unclear D gene. The V gene's germline CDR1 is SGHRS and CDR2 YFSETQ. The V end was cut by 0 bases, the J end by 6 bases, with 13 bases between. The CDR3 has 15 residues. The CDR3 DNA sequence: TGCGCCAGCAGCTTGGTGGGCAATCCCGGCAATGAGCAGTTCTTC. The encoded protein is CASSLVGNPGNEQFF.

This clone appeared once. The rearrangement links TRBV19 to TRBJ2-3; a weak D match, TRBD2 (5 bases). The CDR3 contains 11 residues. CDR1 is LNHDA, CDR2 SQIVND, per germline (reference sequence). The ends were cut back, 10 bases at V and 5 bases at J, with 10 bases in the middle. The CDR3 sequence: CAIGDLDTQYF. Here the CDR3 DNA reads TGTGCCATCGGGGATCTAGATACGCAGTATTTT. The whole variable domain, filled in from reference TRBV19 and TRBJ2-3, reads DGGITQSPKYLFRKEGQNVTLSCEQNLNHDAMYWYRQDPGQGLRLIYYSQIVNDFQKGDIAEGYSVSREKKESFPLTVTSAQKNPTAFYLCAIGDLDTQYFGPGTRLTVL.

This clone has a handful of counts. The CDR3 loop is CASSLNMASGTGELFF. Here the CDR3 DNA reads TGTGCCAGCAGTTTAAACATGGCTAGCGGGACCGGGGAGCTGTTTTTT. This chain links TRBV27 with TRBJ2-2; 8 bases fit TRBD2. Germline loops: CDR1 MNHEY, CDR2 SMNVEV (reference sequence). V gave up 2 bases and J gave up 5 bases; unmatched junction bases: 7. The CDR3 length is 16 residues.

The chain couples TRBV28 to TRBJ2-5; TRBD1 matches 7 bases. Germline V gene lookup returns CDR1 MDHEN and CDR2 SYDVKM. The CDR3 is made up of 14 amino acids. V dropped 5 bases and J dropped 3; count of bases not matched to a gene: 6. The CDR3 protein is CASSPDRRKETQYF. CDR3 in DNA: TGTGCCAGCAGTCCGGACAGGAGAAAAGAGACCCAGTACTTC.